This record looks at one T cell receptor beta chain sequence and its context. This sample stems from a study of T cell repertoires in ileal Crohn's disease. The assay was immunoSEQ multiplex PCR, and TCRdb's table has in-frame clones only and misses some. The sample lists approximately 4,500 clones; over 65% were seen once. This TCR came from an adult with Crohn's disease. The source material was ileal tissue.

The CDR3 DNA sequence: TGTGCCAGTCAAAGACAGGATAGCAATCAGCCCCAGCATTTT. It specifies CASQRQDSNQPQHF. V and J are TRBV19 and TRBJ1-5, with D possibly TRBD1 on 6 matching bases. This CDR3 region has 14 residues. Germline CDR1 is LNHDA and CDR2 is SQIVND (reference sequence). V lost 8 bases, J lost 0 bases, and 11 bases lay in between.